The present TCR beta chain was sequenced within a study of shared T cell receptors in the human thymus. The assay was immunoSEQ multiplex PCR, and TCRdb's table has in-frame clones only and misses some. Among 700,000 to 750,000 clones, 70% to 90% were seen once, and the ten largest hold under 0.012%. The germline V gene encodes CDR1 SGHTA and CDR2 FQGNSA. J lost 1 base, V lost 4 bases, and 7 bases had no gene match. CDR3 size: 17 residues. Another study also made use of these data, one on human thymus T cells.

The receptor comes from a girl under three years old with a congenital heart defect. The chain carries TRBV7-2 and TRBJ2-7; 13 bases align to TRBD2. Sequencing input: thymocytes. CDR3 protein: CASSSRLAGGTSYEQYF. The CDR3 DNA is TGTGCCAGCAGCTCGCGACTAGCGGGGGGCACTTCCTACGAGCAGTACTTC.